This entry lists 15 T cell receptor beta chains sequenced from one sample in a study of OX40 agonist ivuxolimab in advanced cancers. Generated by immunoSEQ multiplex PCR, the TCRdb table keeps only in-frame clones and is missing some. There are tens of thousands of clones in the sample; 86% occur only once, and 1% lies in the top ten. The sample here was CD4+ or CD8+ T cells sorted from blood, taken in a trial of the OX40 agonist ivuxolimab. Source of these receptors: an adult with an advanced solid tumor such as melanoma, head and neck, liver or kidney cancer.

The V call is TRBV27, the J call TRBJ2-7; TRBD1 matches 10 bases. Germline CDR1 reads MNHEY; CDR2 reads SMNVEV (reference sequence). The CDR3 sequence is 15 residues long. The ends lost 5 bases at V and 3 bases at J; junction bases unmatched: 7. For the CDR3, the DNA is TGTGCCAGCAGTAACCGGGACAGGGGAGTCTACGAGCAGTACTTC. Amino acid sequence: CASSNRDRGVYEQYF.

The rearrangement links TRBV18 to TRBJ1-3; D call uncertain. V was clipped by 4 bases and J by 0 bases, with 16 bases between them. Germline V gene lookup returns CDR1 KGHSH and CDR2 LQKENI. This CDR3 spans 17 amino acids. DNA of the CDR3: TGTGCCAGCTCACTACAGCGTACTCTGTCCTCTGGAAACACCATATATTTT. As protein: CASSLQRTLSSGNTIYF.

The chain carries TRBV9 and TRBJ1-4; D possibly corresponds to TRBD1 (5 bases). V lost 4 bases, J lost 8 bases, and 15 bases lay in between. From germline, CDR1 is SGDLS and CDR2 YYNGEE. There are 14 residues in the CDR3. The DNA of the CDR3 is TGTGCCAGCAGCACCAATCCGGGGACCGAAAAACTGTTTTTT. Its protein is CASSTNPGTEKLFF.

The rearrangement uses TRBV4-1 and TRBJ1-4; 8 nucleotides agree with TRBD1. Trimming took 0 bases from V and 3 from J; bases not matched to a gene: 6. Germline lookup yields CDR1 MGHRA and CDR2 YSYEKL. This CDR3 contains 17 residues. This CDR3 reads CASSQDPRGRPNEKLFF. The CDR3 nucleotides read TGCGCCAGCAGCCAAGATCCCAGGGGGCGACCTAATGAAAAACTGTTTTTT.

This rearrangement joins TRBV6-5 to TRBJ1-4; D remains ambiguous. V lost 6 bases and J lost 0, with 11 bases in between. This CDR3 is 15 amino acids long. In germline, CDR1 is MNHEY, CDR2 SVGAGI. CDR3 amino acids: CASSPRQPTNEKLFF. CDR3 in DNA: TGTGCCAGCAGCCCCAGGCAGCCAACTAATGAAAAACTGTTTTTT.

The chain couples TRBV19 to TRBJ2-7; D not resolved. The V and J ends lost 1 base and 2 bases respectively, with 6 bases between them. The CDR3 has 13 amino acids. Germline V gene sequence: CDR1 LNHDA, CDR2 SQIVND (reference sequence). The CDR3 DNA reads TGTGCCAGTAGTATAGGAGGAACCTACGAGCAGTACTTC. Translating gives CASSIGGTYEQYF.

The count of this clone is one. This chain uses TRBV6-5 with TRBJ2-1; D uncertain. Deletions cut 2 bases from V and 5 bases from J, with 13 bases between. There are 15 residues in the CDR3. Germline CDR1 is MNHEY and CDR2 is SVGAGI. As DNA, the CDR3 is TGTGCCAGCAGTTACGGTGGTTCTCGGGACAATGAGCAGTTCTTC. This codes for CASSYGGSRDNEQFF.

V gene TRBV18 combines with J gene TRBJ2-6; no clear D. Germline CDR1 is KGHSH and CDR2 is LQKENI. The CDR3 runs to 15 residues. Trimming removed 1 base at V and 2 bases at J, with 6 bases between. The CDR3 loop is CASSPRQTGANVLTF. The CDR3 bases are TGTGCCAGCTCACCACGGCAGACTGGGGCCAACGTCCTGACTTTC. Combining the CDR3 with reference TRBV18 and TRBJ2-6 gives the whole variable domain NAGVMQNPRHLVRRRGQEARLRCSPMKGHSHVYWYRQLPEEGLKFMVYLQKENIIDESGMPKERFSAEFPKEGPSILRIQQVVRGDSAAYFCASSPRQTGANVLTFGAGSRLTVL.

The rearrangement links TRBV11-3 to TRBJ2-2; 7 bases are a match to TRBD1. With V trimmed by 5 bases and J by 1 base, 4 bases remained unmatched. The CDR3 runs to 15 residues. Germline lookup yields CDR1 SGHNT and CDR2 YENEEA. The CDR3: CASSQQGMNTGELFF. CDR3 DNA: TGTGCCAGCAGCCAACAGGGGATGAACACCGGGGAGCTGTTTTTT.

This rearrangement joins TRBV5-1 to TRBJ2-5, with D unresolved. Germline loops: CDR1 SGHRS, CDR2 YFSETQ. V was pared by 7 bases and J by 1 base, with 17 bases between. The CDR3 spans 15 residues. Written as DNA, the CDR3 is TGCGCCAGCCGCCCTCTCCCAGCGCCCCAAGAGACCCAGTACTTC. This codes for CASRPLPAPQETQYF.

This clone was recorded once. The chain is built from TRBV14 and TRBJ1-1; D possibly corresponds to TRBD1 (5 bases). The CDR3 runs 15 residues. Trimming removed 7 bases at V and 0 bases at J, with 15 bases between. CDR1 is SGHDN and CDR2 is FVKESK in the germline V gene. The CDR3 sequence: CASNRLGGLNTEAFF. DNA for the CDR3: TGTGCCAGCAACCGTCTCGGGGGTTTGAACACTGAAGCTTTCTTT.

This clone came up a few times. The rearrangement joins TRBV7-9 to TRBJ2-7; D is undetermined. CDR3 length: 15 residues. Trimming shortened V by 1 base and J by 4 bases, and 14 bases separated the two germline ends. Germline loops: CDR1 SEHNR, CDR2 FQNEAQ (reference sequence). CDR3 nucleotides: TGTGCCAGCAGCTTAGTATCGGGCAGGTTATACGAGCAGTACTTC. Amino acid sequence: CASSLVSGRLYEQYF.

The chain carries TRBV7-2 and TRBJ2-7, with 16 nucleotides matching TRBD2. This CDR3 comprises 16 residues. Germline assignment: CDR1 SGHTA and CDR2 FQGNSA. After removal of 5 bases from V and 7 bases from J, the junction contained 8 bases not matched to a gene. The CDR3 DNA reads as TGTGCCAGCAGCACCACTCCGGGACTAGCGGGGGGGGAGCAGTACTTC. It yields the protein CASSTTPGLAGGEQYF. Filled out from reference TRBV7-2 and TRBJ2-7, the complete variable domain reads GAGVSQSPSNKVTEKGKDVELRCDPISGHTALYWYRQSLGQGLEFLIYFQGNSAPDKSGLPSDRFSAERTGGSVSTLTIQRTQQEDSAVYLCASSTTPGLAGGEQYFGPGTRLTVT.

The V and J genes are TRBV6-5 and TRBJ1-1; 8 bases line up with TRBD1. V gave up 3 bases and J gave up 0 bases; unmatched junction bases: 3. The CDR3 has 15 residues. Germline V lookup: CDR1 MNHEY, CDR2 SVGAGI. This chain's CDR3 is CASSYGDRMNTEAFF. CDR3 nucleotide sequence: TGTGCCAGCAGTTATGGGGACAGGATGAACACTGAAGCTTTCTTT.

This chain uses TRBV29-1 with TRBJ2-4, with 8 bases fitting TRBD1. The junction had 13 bases not matched to a gene; V was cut back by 8 bases and J by 4 bases. The germline V gene encodes CDR1 SQVTM and CDR2 ANQGSEA. This CDR3 contains 15 residues. CDR3 residues: CSPQDRAEGKNIQYF. CDR3 coding DNA: TGCAGCCCCCAGGACAGGGCGGAGGGAAAAAACATTCAGTACTTC.